These 16 T cell receptor beta chains share one sample of origin, sequenced in a study of OX40 agonist ivuxolimab in advanced cancers. The protocol was immunoSEQ multiplex PCR, while the TCRdb copy is restricted to in-frame clones and leaves out a portion. The table has around 40,000 clones, about 88% seen once; the top ten hold around 12%. The specimen comprised CD4+ or CD8+ T cells sorted from blood, sampled in a trial of the OX40 agonist ivuxolimab. These receptors were taken from an adult with an advanced solid tumor such as melanoma, head and neck, liver or kidney cancer.

The V call is TRBV13, the J call TRBJ2-1; D gene unclear. Germline V gene sequence: CDR1 PRHDT, CDR2 FYEKMQ (reference sequence). With 1 base removed from V and 4 bases from J, the gap between germline ends came to 5 bases. The CDR3 length is 13 residues. The CDR3: CASSLVEYNEQFF. As DNA, the CDR3 is TGTGCCAGCAGCTTAGTAGAGTACAATGAGCAGTTCTTC.

CDR3 loop: CASSEGVIWSDTF. The CDR3 DNA follows: TGTGCCAGCAGTGAAGGGGTTATCTGGAGCGACACCTTC. The chain has TRBV6-5 and TRBJ1-2, with a tentative D call TRBD1 (5 bases). The germline gives CDR1 MNHEY, CDR2 SVGAGI. Deletions cut 5 bases from V and 12 bases from J, with 19 bases between. The CDR3 covers 13 residues.

V and J are TRBV6-6 and TRBJ1-2; D not certain. The V end lost 4 bases, the J end lost 1 base, and 13 bases lay between the germline ends. Germline CDR1 and CDR2: MNHNY and SVGAGI (reference sequence). CDR3 length: 15 residues. The CDR3 bases are TGTGCCAGCAGTTCTTACACCAATGGTAACTATGGCTACACCTTC. It specifies CASSSYTNGNYGYTF.

The chain joins TRBV10-3 to TRBJ1-2; 11 bases map to TRBD1. With V trimmed by 0 bases and J by 7 bases, 4 bases remained unmatched. This CDR3 is 15 amino acids long. Germline lookup yields CDR1 ENHRY and CDR2 SYGVKD. CDR3 bases: TGTGCCATCAGTGAGTCGTGGACAGGGGGCCGTGGCTACACCTTC. This encodes CAISESWTGGRGYTF.

The genes are TRBV28 and TRBJ1-5; D uncertain. The CDR3 has 14 residues. The germline gives CDR1 MDHEN, CDR2 SYDVKM. V lost 7 bases and J lost 4, with 14 bases in between. Here the CDR3 reads CASTTLVGNQPQHF. For the CDR3, the DNA is TGTGCCAGCACGACCTTGGTTGGGAATCAGCCCCAGCATTTT.

The gene calls are TRBV4-1 and TRBJ2-7; the match to TRBD2 covers 9 bases. CDR3 length: 15 amino acids. The J segment lost 4 bases and the V segment lost 4 bases, leaving 8 bases of the junction unmatched. Germline CDR1 MGHRA, CDR2 YSYEKL. CDR3 in amino acids: CASSPRLAEVYEQYF. DNA for the CDR3: TGCGCCAGCAGCCCCCGACTAGCGGAAGTTTACGAGCAGTACTTC.

This chain uses TRBV6-5 with TRBJ1-3; no definite D call. With 6 bases removed from V and 4 bases from J, the gap between germline ends came to 4 bases. CDR1 and CDR2 from the germline V gene are MNHEY and SVGAGI. The CDR3 totals 11 residues. The CDR3 DNA follows: TGTGCCAGCAGCGGCGGAAACACCATATATTTT. It specifies CASSGGNTIYF.

A few counts support this clone. Written as DNA, the CDR3 is TGTGCTAGTGGTTTGATGGACCGAAGCTCTGGGGCCAACGTCCTGACTTTC. Its translation: CASGLMDRSSGANVLTF. The chain combines TRBV12-5 with TRBJ2-6; unclear D gene. There are 17 residues in the CDR3. Trimming pared 2 bases from V and 0 bases from J, leaving 11 bases between. In germline, CDR1 is LGHNT, CDR2 FRNRAP.

CDR3 nucleotide sequence: TGTGCCAGCAGTTTTCGGGGGTTGAGCACTGAAGCTTTCTTT. Its translation is CASSFRGLSTEAFF. The chain couples TRBV28 to TRBJ1-1; D might be TRBD1 (5 bases). Germline CDR1 reads MDHEN; CDR2 reads SYDVKM. Deletions cut 3 bases from V and 4 bases from J, with 12 bases between. CDR3 length: 14 amino acids.

The chain carries TRBV7-9 and TRBJ2-7; D not certain. Trimming stripped 2 bases from V and 0 bases from J, with 5 bases between. In germline, CDR1 is SEHNR, CDR2 FQNEAQ (reference sequence). The CDR3 length is 13 residues. The chain's CDR3 is CASSLYSSYEQYF. The CDR3 DNA reads as TGTGCCAGCAGCTTATACAGCTCCTACGAGCAGTACTTC. The full variable domain, with the rest looked up from reference TRBV7-9 and TRBJ2-7, is DTGVSQNPRHKITKRGQNVTFRCDPISEHNRLYWYRQTLGQGPEFLTYFQNEAQLEKSRLLSDRFSAERPKGSFSTLEIQRTEQGDSAMYLCASSLYSSYEQYFGPGTRLTVT.

In the case of this clone: A much larger clone lies a single base off, so this may be a read error. This sample includes further DNA sequences coding for the same CDR3. V is TRBV5-1 and J is TRBJ2-3, with D possibly matching TRBD2 (6 bases). Germline loops: CDR1 SGHRS, CDR2 YFSETQ. The CDR3 spans 14 residues. V was shortened by 0 bases and J by 3 bases, with 8 bases between the two germline ends. The CDR3 coding sequence is TGCGCCAGCAGCTTGGTTCGGGAGACAGATACGCAGTATTTT. Its protein product is CASSLVRETDTQYF.

V gene TRBV6-5 combines with J gene TRBJ2-1; TRBD2 aligns across 7 bases. Germline V gene sequence: CDR1 MNHEY, CDR2 SVGAGI. V lost 10 bases, J lost 9 bases, and 6 bases stayed unmatched. This CDR3 comprises 11 residues. The CDR3 coding sequence is TGTGCCACCCTCTCGGGGGGTGAGCAGTTCTTC. Protein product: CATLSGGEQFF.

The chain recombines TRBV7-9 with TRBJ2-7, with 13 bases lining up with TRBD2. The V gene's germline CDR1 is SEHNR and CDR2 FQNEAQ (reference sequence). CDR3 length: 17 residues. The trim removed 3 bases at V and 2 bases at J, leaving 7 bases unmatched. The CDR3 DNA reads TGTGCCAGCAGCTTCGAGGGACTAGCGGGATTAACCTACGAGCAGTACTTC. Its protein product is CASSFEGLAGLTYEQYF.

This clone was seen just once. The CDR3, as DNA: TGTGCCAGTATCGGGGGGGGAACTGAAGCTTTCTTT. Encoded protein: CASIGGGTEAFF. The chain uses TRBV19 and TRBJ1-1, with D tentatively TRBD1 (5 bases). This CDR3 contains 12 residues. The V end was cut by 7 bases, the J end by 5 bases, with 11 bases between. The V gene's germline CDR1 is LNHDA and CDR2 SQIVND (reference sequence).

CDR3 protein: CASSLYLVKIGGYTF. Here the CDR3 DNA reads TGTGCCAGCAGTTTATACCTAGTGAAGATCGGTGGCTACACCTTC. The V and J genes are TRBV28 and TRBJ1-2; no clear D. Germline V gene data show CDR1 as MDHEN and CDR2 as SYDVKM. CDR3 length equals 15 residues. V gave up 1 base and J gave up 7 bases, with 16 bases separating them.

The chain recombines TRBV6-5 with TRBJ2-3; the D is unclear. CDR3 length: 16 residues. Trimming took off 0 bases at V and 0 bases at J, with 10 bases between the two ends. Germline V gene data show CDR1 as MNHEY and CDR2 as SVGAGI. The CDR3 coding sequence is TGTGCCAGCAGTTACTCGGCATCACCCAGCACAGATACGCAGTATTTT. Encoded protein: CASSYSASPSTDTQYF.